The present T cell receptor (beta chain) was sequenced within a study of early T cells in non-severe SARS-CoV-2 infection. From germline, CDR1 is SGHRS and CDR2 YFSETQ. V was cut by 5 bases and J by 3 bases, with 9 bases left in between. This CDR3 has 12 residues. Each single cDNA molecule received a unique molecular identifier. Each CDR3 protein gets one entry after TCRdb re-called the 5' RACE reads with MiXCR. The sample lists roughly 80,000 distinct CDR3 sequences, about 15% occurring once. Study results and limitations: Lookups in VDJdb leaned toward anti-spike CD8 responses and missed private and CD4 specificities.

This clonotype was detected only a few times. Antigen: not known. As the CDR3 is not closed by the conserved phenylalanine or tryptophan, this likely results from a read error. Sequenced input: whole blood. This chain links TRBV5-1 with TRBJ2-7, with D possibly TRBD1 on 5 matching bases. The TCR comes from an adult who was a healthcare worker with PCR-confirmed SARS-CoV-2 infection or an uninfected control (not recorded which). The CDR3 protein is CASRTEDYEQYS. The CDR3 region has the DNA TGCGCCAGCAGGACAGAGGACTACGAGCAGTACTCC.